A single sample gave rise to the 8 T cell receptor beta chains below, sequenced in a study of regulatory T cells in long-lasting Graves disease. The authors built TCR beta libraries using iRepertoire HTBI primers and Arm-PCR of CDR3 regions. TCRdb reprocessed the multiplex PCR reads with MiXCR, giving one entry per CDR3 protein. Of about 620,000 distinct CDR3 sequences listed, 16% are singletons. Regarding time point: newly diagnosed GD, antithyroid drugs for less than 3 months. Construction of the TCR library relied on RNA isolated from PBMCs. Separately, the same data were catalogued under a study of T cells in Graves' hyperthyroidism and ophthalmopathy.

The specimen was peripheral blood mononuclear cells (PBMCs), collected at new diagnosis, from a patient treated with antithyroid drugs. The receptors were sampled from a woman aged 30 to 39 with Graves disease.

There are many counts of this clonotype. The germline gene is not matched at one end of the junction; a read error may be the cause. The rearrangement joins TRBV7-7 to TRBJ2-3; 11 nucleotides match TRBD1. The CDR3 is 17 residues long. Germline CDR1 is SSHAT and CDR2 is FNYEAQ (reference sequence). The CDR3 protein is CASSPQTGQGGPPAQYF. The CDR3 DNA sequence: TGTGCTAGCAGCCCGCAAACGGGACAGGGGGGTCCTCCCGCGCAGTATTTT.

The CDR3 DNA sequence: TGCGCCAGCAGGTTGACCGGGACAGCCACTAATGAAAAACTGTTTTTT. The encoded protein is CASRLTGTATNEKLFF. The rearrangement joins TRBV5-1 to TRBJ1-4; 7 nucleotides match TRBD1. CDR1 and CDR2 from the germline V gene are SGHRS and YFSETQ. The CDR3 sequence is 16 residues long. Trimming at V came to 5 bases and at J to 2 bases, leaving 9 bases not matched to a gene.

This clonotype was seen ten or more times. The rearrangement uses TRBV12-3 or TRBV12-4 and TRBJ1-2; D may be TRBD1 (6 bases). CDR3 length equals 15 residues. The V gene lost 3 bases and the J gene lost 5 bases, with 16 bases spanning the gap. This chain's CDR3 is CASSLGGWGEYGYTF. In nucleotides, the CDR3 is TGTGCCAGCAGTTTGGGGGGCTGGGGAGAGTATGGCTACACCTTC.

There are many counts of this clonotype. CDR3 amino acids: CASSSLPDTGTVEAFF. Written as DNA, the CDR3 is TGCGCCAGCAGCTCCCTTCCCGACACCGGGACAGTCGAAGCTTTCTTT. The chain recombines TRBV5-1 with TRBJ1-1; 7 positions agree with TRBD1. The germline CDR1 and CDR2 sequences are SGHRS and YFSETQ. V was clipped by 3 bases and J by 8 bases; unmatched bases: 16. This CDR3 has 16 residues.

This clonotype occurred many times. This sequence joins TRBV7-2 and TRBJ2-2; D remains ambiguous. V was clipped by 4 bases and J by 1 base, with 7 bases between them. Per the germline V gene, CDR1 is SGHTA and CDR2 is FQGNSA. The CDR3 has 14 residues. The CDR3 spells CASSSPQNTGELFF. In DNA form, the CDR3 reads TGTGCCAGCAGCTCACCACAGAACACCGGGGAGCTGTTTTTT.

This clonotype was picked up a small number of times. The chain employs TRBV15 and TRBJ2-3, with a weak D call TRBD1 (7 bases). The J call is uncertain, as TRBJ2-5 better fits the DNA end. The CDR3 length is 16 residues. Germline V gene data show CDR1 as LNHNV and CDR2 as YYDKDF (reference sequence). CDR3 bases: TGTGCCACCAGCAGAGATAGAACAGGGGCGGGGGAGACCCAGTACTTC. It yields the protein CATSRDRTGAGETQYF.

The chain links TRBV24-1 to TRBJ2-3; a possible D gene is TRBD1 (6 bases). V lost 1 base and J lost 7, with 14 bases in between. The CDR3 spans 15 residues. Germline assignment: CDR1 KGHDR and CDR2 SFDVKD. Written as DNA, the CDR3 is TGTGCCACCAGTGATTTTACGGGACAATTATATACGCAGTATTTT. Protein: CATSDFTGQLYTQYF.

This clonotype was seen a few times. The chain employs TRBV19 and TRBJ1-3; 8 bases line up with TRBD1. This CDR3 contains 15 residues. CDR1 and CDR2 (germline): LNHDA, SQIVND (reference sequence). With V trimmed by 2 bases and J by 9 bases, 9 bases remained unmatched. CDR3 sequence reads: CASSIQGASSSTIYF. The CDR3 DNA reads as TGTGCCAGTAGTATACAGGGGGCTTCCTCTTCCACCATATATTTT. The variable domain in full, completed from reference TRBV19 and TRBJ1-3, reads DGGITQSPKYLFRKEGQNVTLSCEQNLNHDAMYWYRQDPGQGLRLIYYSQIVNDFQKGDIAEGYSVSREKKESFPLTVTSAQKNPTAFYLCASSIQGASSSTIYFGEGSWLTVV.